The 28 T cell receptor beta chains in this list originate from one sample, sequenced in a study of beta chain features in type 1 diabetes. Sequenced material consisted of expressed TCRB transcripts (all of the isolated RNA was reverse transcribed). Sequenced by immunoSEQ multiplex PCR; TCRdb stores in-frame clones only, minus some. The table lists around 400,000 clones, roughly 16% of them singletons. Specimen: naive CD4+ T cells from blood. All receptors derive from a woman in her late teens or twenties in good health.

The chain joins TRBV7-3 to TRBJ2-7; D is undetermined. Germline CDR1 SGHTA, CDR2 FQGTGA. The CDR3 totals 15 residues. V lost 5 bases and J lost 0, with 14 bases in between. The CDR3 loop reads CASSPQMAHSYEQYF. DNA of the CDR3: TGTGCCAGCAGCCCTCAGATGGCCCACTCCTACGAGCAGTACTTC.

This clone was found a few times. V and J are TRBV5-6 and TRBJ2-7; 8 nucleotides line up with TRBD1. The CDR3 consists of 14 residues. V dropped 2 bases and J dropped 6; count of bases not matched to a gene: 7. The germline V gene has CDR1 SGHDT and CDR2 YYEEEE. The CDR3 region is CASSFLQGAFEQYF. The CDR3 DNA reads as TGTGCCAGCAGCTTTCTTCAGGGGGCGTTCGAGCAGTACTTC.

The chain is built from TRBV25-1 and TRBJ1-2; D gene unclear. Germline V gives CDR1 MGHDK, CDR2 SYGVNS. The CDR3 totals 15 residues. V lost 4 bases and J 4 bases, leaving 16 bases between the germline ends. The CDR3 bases are TGTGCCAGCAGTGTAAGCGCCTCAGAGTTCTATGGCTACACCTTC. Its protein is CASSVSASEFYGYTF.

The rearrangement uses TRBV4-2 and TRBJ1-4; no definite D call. Trimming stripped 4 bases from V and 3 bases from J, with 15 bases between. The length of the CDR3 is 16 residues. Germline V lookup: CDR1 LGHNA, CDR2 YNFKEQ. DNA of the CDR3: TGTGCCAGCAGCCCAGGCAGCGGGGATGCTAATGAAAAACTGTTTTTT. It yields the protein CASSPGSGDANEKLFF.

Only a few counts were recorded for this clone. The chain recombines TRBV4-2 with TRBJ2-6; unclear D gene. The CDR3 sequence is 15 residues long. The ends were cut back, 0 bases at V and 2 bases at J, with 5 bases in the middle. In germline, CDR1 is LGHNA, CDR2 YNFKEQ. CDR3 in DNA: TGTGCCAGCAGCCAAGAGAGAGCTGGGGCCAACGTCCTGACTTTC. Its protein is CASSQERAGANVLTF.

The table lists this clone with a few counts. This rearrangement joins TRBV28 to TRBJ2-7, with D hard to call. CDR1 is MDHEN, CDR2 SYDVKM, per germline. This CDR3 spans 15 amino acids. V was pared by 8 bases and J by 0 bases, with 17 bases between. In nucleotides, the CDR3 is TGTGCCAGCCTATTGGGTGGCAGAGGCTCCTACGAGCAGTACTTC. Translated: CASLLGGRGSYEQYF.

This clone has just a few counts. The chain employs TRBV15 and TRBJ2-1; 9 bases agree with TRBD2. CDR1 is LNHNV and CDR2 is YYDKDF in the germline V gene (reference sequence). The CDR3 length is 16 residues. After removal of 0 bases from V and 6 bases from J, the junction contained 6 bases not matched to a gene. Here the CDR3 reads CATSRDLDSGSNEQFF. The DNA for the CDR3 is TGTGCCACCAGCAGAGATTTGGATAGCGGGAGCAATGAGCAGTTCTTC.

This clone was seen a handful of times. The rearrangement joins TRBV6-6 to TRBJ1-1; 7 positions agree with TRBD1. Trimming cost V 2 bases and J 2 bases; bases outside gene matches: 8. CDR3 length: 16 residues. Germline assignment: CDR1 MNHNY and CDR2 SVGAGI (reference sequence). CDR3 nucleotide sequence: TGTGCCAGCAGTTACCCGGGACAGAGTCTTAACACTGAAGCTTTCTTT. Amino acids: CASSYPGQSLNTEAFF.

In this sample, this clone turned up a few times. The J gene is TRBJ2-3, the V gene TRBV27, with D maybe TRBD2 (5 bases). Germline CDR1 and CDR2: MNHEY and SMNVEV (reference sequence). This CDR3 has 13 amino acids. Between the trimmed V and J ends, which lost 5 bases and 6 bases, there was a span of 12 bases. The CDR3 DNA reads TGTGCCAGCAGTCTCGGGGTTGGGGATACGCAGTATTTT. As protein: CASSLGVGDTQYF.

The V and J genes are TRBV7-9 and TRBJ2-7; tentative D call: TRBD2 (5 bases). CDR1 is SEHNR and CDR2 is FQNEAQ in the germline V gene (reference sequence). Trimming shortened V by 2 bases and J by 4 bases, and 12 bases separated the two germline ends. The CDR3 is 14 residues long. The CDR3 DNA is TGTGCCAGCAGCTTAATGGGAGAGGTGTACGAGCAGTACTTC. This translates into CASSLMGEVYEQYF.

Only a few counts were recorded for this clone. The rearrangement uses TRBV7-9 and TRBJ2-6; a possible D gene is TRBD1 (5 bases). The CDR3 has 14 amino acids. Germline V gene lookup returns CDR1 SEHNR and CDR2 FQNEAQ (reference sequence). Trimming took 10 bases from V and 0 from J, leaving 10 bases between them. Here the CDR3 DNA reads TGTGCCACGGACACCAGCTCTGGGGCCAACGTCCTGACTTTC. Encoded protein: CATDTSSGANVLTF.

This clone has a handful of counts. CDR3 nucleotide sequence: TGTGCCACCGTAGATGCGGGCCGCTACGAGCAGTACTTC. Its protein product is CATVDAGRYEQYF. The V and J genes are TRBV28 and TRBJ2-7, with D possibly being TRBD2 (5 bases). Germline assignment: CDR1 MDHEN and CDR2 SYDVKM. The V gene lost 10 bases and the J gene lost 3 bases, with 16 bases spanning the gap. The CDR3 length is 13 residues.

This clone was seen only a few times. The rearrangement uses TRBV29-1 and TRBJ2-2, with 14 bases that match TRBD2. There are 17 residues in the CDR3. Looked up from germline, CDR1 is SQVTM and CDR2 is ANQGSEA. The junction had 13 bases not matched to a gene; V was cut back by 5 bases and J by 8 bases. The DNA of the CDR3 is TGCAGCGTTAAAAATCCCCGACTAGCGGGAGGGACGGGGGAGCTGTTTTTT. Its translation: CSVKNPRLAGGTGELFF.

The chain links TRBV2 to TRBJ2-1; D not resolved. Germline lookup yields CDR1 SNHLY and CDR2 FYNNEI. The CDR3 runs to 13 residues. Deletions cut 6 bases from V and 2 bases from J, with 8 bases between. CDR3 amino acids: CASRVRAYNEQFF. The CDR3 coding sequence is TGTGCCAGCAGGGTTAGAGCCTACAATGAGCAGTTCTTC.

In this sample, this clone turned up a few times. Within the sample, other DNA sequences also encode this same CDR3. The chain combines TRBV30 with TRBJ2-7, with unresolved D. The CDR3 has 11 amino acids. Trimming took off 3 bases at V and 2 bases at J, with 5 bases between the two ends. From germline, CDR1 is GTSNPN and CDR2 SVGIG (reference sequence). The CDR3 bases are TGTGCCTGGAGCCGGGCCTACGAGCAGTACTTC. It yields the protein CAWSRAYEQYF.

This clone came up a few times. V usage is TRBV6-5 and J usage is TRBJ2-3; TRBD2 is a possible D gene (6 bases). The CDR3 has 13 residues. Germline V gives CDR1 MNHEY, CDR2 SVGAGI. V lost 8 bases and J 6 bases, leaving 15 bases between the germline ends. The CDR3 DNA follows: TGTGCCAGCTGGAGGGACCGCCAGGATACGCAGTATTTT. Translating gives CASWRDRQDTQYF.

The J gene is TRBJ2-3, the V gene TRBV2; 7 bases align to TRBD1. The trim removed 6 bases at V and 2 bases at J, leaving 8 bases unmatched. The CDR3 runs to 15 residues. Germline lookup yields CDR1 SNHLY and CDR2 FYNNEI. The DNA of the CDR3 is TGTGCCAGCAGGAGACAGGGTTCGAACACAGATACGCAGTATTTT. This codes for CASRRQGSNTDTQYF.

The rearrangement joins TRBV15 to TRBJ1-1, with unresolved D. CDR1 is LNHNV, CDR2 YYDKDF, per germline (reference sequence). Trimming removed 1 base from V and 4 bases from J, with 7 bases in between. The CDR3 runs to 13 residues. The CDR3 region is CATSRAAGTEAFF. CDR3 bases: TGTGCCACCAGCAGAGCGGCGGGCACTGAAGCTTTCTTT.

The chain joins TRBV20-1 to TRBJ2-5, with D maybe TRBD1 (5 bases). Per the germline V gene, CDR1 is DFQATT and CDR2 is SNEGSKA (reference sequence). Trimming took 0 bases from V and 6 from J, leaving 5 bases between them. The CDR3 is made up of 11 amino acids. The CDR3 sequence is CSAREGQTQYF. The CDR3 region has the DNA TGCAGTGCTAGAGAGGGGCAGACCCAGTACTTC.

This rearrangement joins TRBV4-2 to TRBJ1-2; D not resolved. This CDR3 is built from 14 residues. The V end was cut by 0 bases, the J end by 8 bases, with 13 bases between. Germline V lookup: CDR1 LGHNA, CDR2 YNFKEQ. The CDR3 sequence is CASSQDSTGKGYTF. The CDR3 DNA reads as TGTGCCAGCAGCCAAGATTCCACGGGGAAGGGCTACACCTTC.

This clone was seen a few times. The J gene is TRBJ2-7, the V gene TRBV6-5, with D possibly being TRBD1 (6 bases). There are 14 residues in the CDR3. V was cut by 4 bases and J by 3 bases, with 13 bases left in between. Germline lookup yields CDR1 MNHEY and CDR2 SVGAGI. CDR3 coding DNA: TGTGCCAGCAGTTCCGACAGGAGCCTCTACGAGCAGTACTTC. Translated, it gives CASSSDRSLYEQYF.

This clone has a handful of counts. The CDR3 spells CASSLVHHNEQFF. DNA for the CDR3: TGCGCCAGCAGCTTGGTCCATCACAATGAGCAGTTCTTC. This rearrangement joins TRBV5-1 to TRBJ2-1, with no clear D. The CDR3 spans 13 residues. V was pared by 0 bases and J by 5 bases, with 6 bases between. Germline lookup yields CDR1 SGHRS and CDR2 YFSETQ. Complete variable domain (other parts from reference TRBV5-1 and TRBJ2-1): KAGVTQTPRYLIKTRGQQVTLSCSPISGHRSVSWYQQTPGQGLQFLFEYFSETQRNKGNFPGRFSGRQFSNSRSEMNVSTLELGDSALYLCASSLVHHNEQFFGPGTRLTVL.

This clone has only a few counts. The chain couples TRBV20-1 to TRBJ1-1; a possible D gene is TRBD1 (5 bases). The CDR3 runs to 11 residues. Trimming pared 5 bases from V and 11 bases from J, leaving 15 bases between. The germline V gene encodes CDR1 DFQATT and CDR2 SNEGSKA (reference sequence). CDR3 protein: CSAPFRAGAFF. The CDR3, as DNA: TGCAGTGCTCCATTCAGGGCGGGGGCTTTCTTT.

The table lists this clone with a few counts. The gene calls are TRBV18 and TRBJ2-1; TRBD2 matches 8 bases. This CDR3 spans 16 amino acids. In germline, CDR1 is KGHSH, CDR2 LQKENI. With V trimmed by 3 bases and J by 9 bases, 13 bases remained unmatched. CDR3 sequence reads: CASSPYEVAGNGEQFF. DNA of the CDR3: TGTGCCAGCTCACCCTACGAGGTAGCGGGAAACGGTGAGCAGTTCTTC. Together with reference TRBV18 and TRBJ2-1, the CDR3 gives the full variable domain: NAGVMQNPRHLVRRRGQEARLRCSPMKGHSHVYWYRQLPEEGLKFMVYLQKENIIDESGMPKERFSAEFPKEGPSILRIQQVVRGDSAAYFCASSPYEVAGNGEQFFGPGTRLTVL.

This clone was observed a few times. This same CDR3 is encoded by further DNA sequences in the sample. V is TRBV29-1 and J is TRBJ2-7; D might be TRBD2 (6 bases). V lost 4 bases to trimming and J lost 3 bases, with 13 bases between them. CDR3 length: 13 residues. The germline gives CDR1 SQVTM, CDR2 ANQGSEA. The CDR3 sequence: CSVGGTGYYEQYF. CDR3 nucleotide sequence: TGCAGCGTTGGGGGGACTGGTTACTACGAGCAGTACTTC.

This clone was detected only a few times. The rearrangement links TRBV29-1 to TRBJ1-1; D might be TRBD1 (6 bases). The length of the CDR3 is 14 residues. Between the trimmed V and J ends, which lost 5 bases and 2 bases, there was a span of 15 bases. Germline assignment: CDR1 SQVTM and CDR2 ANQGSEA. CDR3 nucleotide sequence: TGCAGCGTTATAAGGTCAGGGGTTAACACTGAAGCTTTCTTT. This encodes CSVIRSGVNTEAFF.

The V call is TRBV27, the J call TRBJ2-1; the D gene is possibly TRBD2 (5 bases). The germline V and J ends were trimmed by 2 bases and 6 bases, with 8 bases remaining between them. Looked up from germline, CDR1 is MNHEY and CDR2 is SMNVEV (reference sequence). This CDR3 is built from 13 residues. CDR3 in amino acids: CASSLSGGNEQFF. CDR3 DNA: TGTGCCAGCAGTTTAAGTGGAGGCAATGAGCAGTTCTTC.

Only a few counts were recorded for this clone. This sequence joins TRBV28 and TRBJ2-1; 11 bases match TRBD2. Germline CDR1 MDHEN, CDR2 SYDVKM. The length of the CDR3 is 15 residues. Germline trimming cut 5 bases from V and 8 bases from J; bases unmatched to any gene: 8. The CDR3 here is CASSPELAGAHEQFF. CDR3 DNA: TGTGCCAGCAGTCCTGAACTAGCGGGAGCCCATGAGCAGTTCTTC.